The clone carrying this T cell receptor (beta chain) is categorized as medium-sized (0.01 to 0.1%). Its antigen is unknown. This specimen comes from a study of circulating CD8 cells and anti-PD-1 response in melanoma. Study details: About 55% of the 13 melanoma patients received first-line anti-PD-1 therapy.

Sorting of live CD3+CD8+TCRalphabeta+ cells by PD-1 and/or TIGIT gave four subsets. Each library started from roughly 16 ng of total RNA using the QIAseq Immune Repertoire TCR panel. TCRdb processed the reads anew with MiXCR; each CDR3 protein has one entry. The data show about 450 distinct CDR3 sequences, roughly 15% seen once. The CDR3 is made up of 13 amino acids. Per the germline V gene, CDR1 is KGHDR and CDR2 is SFDVKD. Notes on the study in general: Tumor reactivity was tested by peptide assays on expanded sorted subsets. PD-1 and DPOS subsets showed similar, higher clonality than DNEG. Clonotype sharing was highest between DPOS and TIGIT subsets.

The sequence was obtained from a human donor with melanoma. This specimen consisted of CD8+ T cells from PBMCs, obtained at baseline or after one month of anti-PD-1 therapy (not recorded which). V is TRBV24-1 and J is TRBJ2-7; 7 bases are a match to TRBD2. CDR3 bases: TGTTTGGGGGGGGAGGCGGGAGCCTACGAGCAGTACTTC. It specifies CLGGEAGAYEQYF.